The count of the clone carrying this T cell receptor beta chain is one. Its antigen remains unidentified. The table came from immunoSEQ multiplex PCR; TCRdb's copy has only in-frame clones and leaves some out. The sample carries about 80,000 clones, about nine tenths recorded once. The data originate from a study of OX40 agonist ivuxolimab in advanced cancers. Study background: Aged 23 to 79 with a mean of approximately 60 years, they were approximately 80% male. Patients with prior anti-PD-1, anti-PD-L1 or anti-CTLA-4 therapy were eligible; approximately 40% had some. The study, taken as a whole, reports: Expanded clones were, on average, more numerous in CD8+ T cells than in CD4+. Clonal expansion from baseline to week 6 occurred in both CD4+ and CD8+ T cells.

The sequence was obtained from an adult with an advanced solid tumor such as melanoma, head and neck, liver or kidney cancer. Sample: CD4+ or CD8+ T cells sorted from blood, taken in a trial of the OX40 agonist ivuxolimab.

The CDR3 loop reads CASSLHDSRWDTEAFF. The CDR3 DNA reads TGTGCCAGCAGCTTACACGACAGCCGTTGGGACACTGAAGCTTTCTTT. The rearrangement links TRBV7-9 to TRBJ1-1, with a possible D match to TRBD1 (5 bases). Germline CDR1 reads SEHNR; CDR2 reads FQNEAQ (reference sequence). V gave up 2 bases and J gave up 3 bases, with 16 bases separating them. The CDR3 covers 16 residues. Full variable domain (rest looked up from reference TRBV7-9 and TRBJ1-1): DTGVSQNPRHKITKRGQNVTFRCDPISEHNRLYWYRQTLGQGPEFLTYFQNEAQLEKSRLLSDRFSAERPKGSFSTLEIQRTEQGDSAMYLCASSLHDSRWDTEAFFGQGTRLTVV.